This is a list of T cell receptor beta chains from one sample in a study of blood T cell repertoires in COVID-19. Using immunoSEQ multiplex PCR, the repertoire was profiled, and TCRdb retains in-frame clones only, with some absent. The sample has 140,000 to 150,000 clones; roughly 79% are singletons. Sample: peripheral blood. The receptors come from a woman aged 55-70 years with acute or convalescent COVID-19. Each CDR3 is given with its conserved first and last residue. A D gene is named only where the DNA matches it firmly. Size tells how often a clone was seen (once, few, many) or the class of an expanded clone, and some rows leave it out.

>TRBV4-1|.|.|TRBJ1-3
CASSEQGTPGNTIYF
TGCGCCAGCAGCGAACAGGGCACACCGGGAAACACCATATATTTT
>TRBV5-5|.|TRBD1|TRBJ1-2
CASSLAPDRGLGYTF
TGTGCCAGCAGCTTGGCCCCGGACAGGGGGCTTGGCTACACCTTC
>TRBV4-1|.|TRBD2|TRBJ2-7
CASSQEAGTSENYEQYF
TGCGCCAGCAGCCAAGAAGCTGGAACTAGCGAGAACTACGAGCAGTACTTC
>TRBV9|.|TRBD2|TRBJ2-3
CASSVSSGIGNTQYF
TGTGCCAGCAGCGTATCTAGCGGGATTGGAAATACGCAGTATTTT
>TRBV24-1|.|TRBD2|TRBJ2-3
CATSDPTSGVGADTQYF
TGTGCCACCAGTGATCCGACTAGCGGAGTGGGGGCAGATACGCAGTATTTT
>TRBV29-1|.|.|TRBJ1-5
CSVGGLGQPQHF
TGCAGCGTTGGAGGGTTGGGTCAGCCCCAGCATTTT
>TRBV11-2|.|.|TRBJ2-7
CASSSRRFEPAYEQYF
TGTGCCAGCAGCTCCCGGAGGTTTGAACCAGCCTACGAGCAGTACTTC
>TRBV7-8|few|.|TRBJ2-7
CASSLVGFSYEQYF
TGTGCCAGCAGCTTAGTCGGGTTCTCCTACGAGCAGTACTTC
>TRBV30|.|TRBD1|TRBJ1-1
CASSDRLDTEAFF
TGTGCCTCGTCGGACAGGTTAGACACTGAAGCTTTCTTT
>TRBV24-1|.|.|TRBJ2-2
CATSMGPGELFF
TGTGCCACCAGTATGGGGCCCGGGGAGCTGTTTTTT
>TRBV4-1|.|.|TRBJ2-1
CASSQIPGGYLGAIF
TGCGCCAGCAGCCAAATCCCTGGGGGCTACCTAGGCGCGATCTTC